This T cell receptor beta chain derives from a study of read filtering for tumor transcriptome and immune sequencing. Study overall: TCR-mapped reads were about 3.5 to 10.27 million with IR-seq versus roughly 80 to 1,300 with RNA-seq.

V lost 6 bases and J 0 bases, leaving 15 bases between the germline ends. Germline CDR1 and CDR2: MNHNY and SVGAGI (reference sequence). The CDR3 length is 16 residues. Remarks on this clonotype: Antigen specificity is unknown.

Study findings and constraints: Sorted CD138-negative bone marrow cells were not purified T cells.

This library used roughly 400 ng RNA and molecular barcoded adaptors spanning alpha/delta and beta/gamma chains. In TCRdb, the reads were re-called with MiXCR into one record per CDR3 protein. Among some 20,000 distinct CDR3 sequences, about 20% were seen once, and the ten largest hold 24%. This sequence was found in a donor aged 40 or older with multiple myeloma. The chain combines TRBV6-6 with TRBJ2-1; D call uncertain. The sequenced material came from a population of CD138-negative cells sorted from bone marrow. The CDR3 is CASRNQFASSYNEQFF. CDR3 DNA: TGTGCCAGCAGGAACCAGTTTGCAAGCTCCTACAATGAGCAGTTCTTC.